The 4 T cell receptor beta chains in this list originate from one sample, sequenced in a study of T cells in localized non-small cell lung cancer. Sequenced by immunoSEQ multiplex PCR; TCRdb stores in-frame clones only, minus some. The data contain about 24,000 clones, about nine tenths of them singletons. The sequences come from peripheral blood, collected before any cancer treatment. The receptors come from a woman between 35 and 75 years old with stage I lung adenocarcinoma.

This rearrangement joins TRBV27 to TRBJ1-2, with D possibly TRBD1 on 5 matching bases. The germline V and J ends were trimmed by 3 bases and 5 bases, with 16 bases remaining between them. The germline gives CDR1 MNHEY, CDR2 SMNVEV (reference sequence). This CDR3 is built from 15 residues. CDR3 loop: CASSFHRGKTYGYTF. The DNA of the CDR3 is TGTGCCAGCAGTTTTCACCGGGGCAAAACGTATGGCTACACCTTC.

The chain combines TRBV9 with TRBJ2-2, with D unclear. The CDR3 is 13 residues long. Germline V gives CDR1 SGDLS, CDR2 YYNGEE. The germline V and J ends were trimmed by 4 bases and 6 bases, with 10 bases remaining between them. CDR3 region: CASSSLLSGELFF. The CDR3 DNA reads TGTGCCAGCAGCTCCTTACTGTCCGGGGAGCTGTTTTTT.

The chain recombines TRBV28 with TRBJ2-7; D perhaps matches TRBD1 (5 bases). This CDR3 spans 12 amino acids. In germline, CDR1 is MDHEN, CDR2 SYDVKM. V lost 3 bases, J lost 4 bases, and 7 bases lay in between. DNA of the CDR3: TGTGCCAGCAGTTTTGACAGTTACGAGCAGTACTTC. The encoded protein is CASSFDSYEQYF.

The chain employs TRBV7-8 and TRBJ2-1, with 8 bases identical to TRBD1. V shed 2 bases and J 5 bases; nucleotides not matched to a gene: 5. The CDR3 runs 15 residues. CDR1 and CDR2 (germline): SGHVS, FQNEAQ. The CDR3: CASSLTLQGDNEQFF. CDR3 coding DNA: TGTGCCAGCAGCTTAACACTACAGGGGGACAATGAGCAGTTCTTC.